The 32 T cell receptor beta chains below all came from one sample that was sequenced in a study of cytomegalovirus exposure and HLA in healthy donors. 13 Jbeta primers and 60 Vbeta primers were used for the PCR. TCRdb's table, derived via immunoSEQ multiplex PCR, lists solely in-frame clones and lacks some. This table has about 78,000 clones, roughly 80% appearing once. Sequencing was performed on PBMCs. Receptors originate from a woman between 45 and 65 years old in good health and CMV-seronegative.

This clone was found a few times. The chain carries TRBV7-9 and TRBJ1-1; 7 nucleotides line up with TRBD1. The CDR3 has 14 residues. Germline assignment: CDR1 SEHNR and CDR2 FQNEAQ (reference sequence). Trimming at V came to 1 base and at J to 12 bases, leaving 11 bases not matched to a gene. The CDR3 DNA sequence: TGTGCCAGCAGCTTAGTAGGGGGACAGTTCCCATCTTTCTTT. Protein product: CASSLVGGQFPSFF.

V and J are TRBV7-2 and TRBJ2-7, with D unclear. CDR1 SGHTA and CDR2 FQGNSA come from the germline V gene. V lost 4 bases and J 6 bases, leaving 10 bases between the germline ends. There are 12 residues in the CDR3. In nucleotides, the CDR3 is TGTGCCAGCAGCTCAGAGGTAGGCGAGCAGTACTTC. It encodes CASSSEVGEQYF.

The CDR3 DNA sequence: TGCGCCAGCAGCCAAGAATCCGCCACCGGGTATCAGCCCCAGCATTTT. Its translation: CASSQESATGYQPQHF. The chain uses TRBV4-1 and TRBJ1-5; the D is unclear. Germline loops: CDR1 MGHRA, CDR2 YSYEKL. V was cut by 0 bases and J by 5 bases, with 14 bases left in between. The CDR3 spans 16 residues.

The chain combines TRBV6-5 with TRBJ2-5, with 10 bases that match TRBD2. The J call may be wrong; the DNA end is better matched by TRBJ2-7. The germline V gene encodes CDR1 MNHEY and CDR2 SVGAGI. The CDR3 has 14 residues. CDR3 coding DNA: TGTGCCAGCAGTTCCCTAGCGGGAGTAACCGAGCAGTACTTC. It codes for CASSSLAGVTEQYF.

The rearrangement uses TRBV5-1 and TRBJ2-6, with 8 bases identical to TRBD2. J lost 0 bases, V lost 1 base, and 3 bases had no gene match. The CDR3 runs to 17 residues. Germline CDR1 and CDR2: SGHRS and YFSETQ. The CDR3 nucleotides are TGCGCCAGCAGCTTGATCGGGGGGGACTCTGGGGCCAACGTCCTGACTTTC. Protein product: CASSLIGGDSGANVLTF.

This chain links TRBV28 with TRBJ2-7; 10 bases align to TRBD1. The CDR3 length is 15 residues. The germline gives CDR1 MDHEN, CDR2 SYDVKM. Trimming took 4 bases from V and 6 from J; bases not matched to a gene: 9. The CDR3 sequence: CASSSPGQGRVEQYF. As DNA, the CDR3 is TGTGCCAGCAGTTCTCCGGGACAGGGGAGGGTCGAGCAGTACTTC.

The J gene is TRBJ1-1, the V gene TRBV14; 7 bases match TRBD1. V shed 5 bases and J 1 base; nucleotides not matched to a gene: 7. Germline V gene lookup returns CDR1 SGHDN and CDR2 FVKESK. This CDR3 spans 15 amino acids. CDR3 region: CASSLYGTANTEAFF. CDR3 nucleotides: TGTGCCAGCAGCTTATATGGGACAGCGAACACTGAAGCTTTCTTT.

The V call is TRBV2, the J call TRBJ1-2; D remains unclear. The CDR3 is 11 residues long. Deletions cut 2 bases from V and 8 bases from J, with 6 bases between. CDR1 is SNHLY and CDR2 is FYNNEI in the germline V gene. CDR3 sequence reads: CASSELTGYTF. CDR3 bases: TGTGCCAGCAGTGAACTCACAGGCTACACCTTC.

The CDR3 DNA follows: TGTGCCAGTAGACCAGGGTTCTCCTACAATGAGCAGTTCTTC. Translation: CASRPGFSYNEQFF. V gene TRBV19 combines with J gene TRBJ2-1; D might be TRBD1 (5 bases). Trimming shortened V by 6 bases and J by 0 bases, and 9 bases separated the two germline ends. In germline, CDR1 is LNHDA, CDR2 SQIVND (reference sequence). This CDR3 spans 14 amino acids. Full variable domain (outside the CDR3, taken from reference TRBV19 and TRBJ2-1): DGGITQSPKYLFRKEGQNVTLSCEQNLNHDAMYWYRQDPGQGLRLIYYSQIVNDFQKGDIAEGYSVSREKKESFPLTVTSAQKNPTAFYLCASRPGFSYNEQFFGPGTRLTVL.

This chain joins TRBV19 and TRBJ1-2, with TRBD1 as a possible D gene (6 bases). This CDR3 is built from 14 residues. From germline, CDR1 is LNHDA and CDR2 SQIVND (reference sequence). Trimming removed 10 bases at V and 5 bases at J, with 20 bases between. The CDR3: CATTEQGKVYGYTF. CDR3 nucleotides: TGTGCCACCACAGAACAGGGAAAAGTTTATGGCTACACCTTC.

V and J are TRBV28 and TRBJ1-2; D is undetermined. The CDR3 contains 14 residues. Germline CDR1 MDHEN, CDR2 SYDVKM. With 2 bases removed from V and 3 bases from J, the gap between germline ends came to 10 bases. CDR3 protein: CASSLGQVDYGYTF. The CDR3 DNA reads TGTGCCAGCAGTTTAGGGCAGGTAGACTATGGCTACACCTTC.

V usage is TRBV9 and J usage is TRBJ2-3; 7 bases align to TRBD1. The CDR3 is 17 amino acids. CDR1 is SGDLS, CDR2 YYNGEE, per germline. The V segment lost 4 bases and the J segment 0 bases; nucleotides outside the gene matches: 11. CDR3 nucleotide sequence: TGTGCCAGCAGCCCCTACAGGGGAAAAACTAGCACAGATACGCAGTATTTT. Translating gives CASSPYRGKTSTDTQYF.

This clone was counted only a few times. V gene TRBV28 combines with J gene TRBJ1-1, with D possibly being TRBD1 (5 bases). Germline CDR1 and CDR2: MDHEN and SYDVKM. V was pared by 7 bases and J by 5 bases, with 23 bases between. The CDR3 runs to 16 residues. The CDR3 nucleotides read TGTGCCAGCATAACAGGCCCCGGCGGGGTCAAAACTGAAGCTTTCTTT. It yields the protein CASITGPGGVKTEAFF. The whole variable domain, remainder taken from reference TRBV28 and TRBJ1-1, is DVKVTQSSRYLVKRTGEKVFLECVQDMDHENMFWYRQDPGLGLRLIYFSYDVKMKEKGDIPEGYSVSREKKERFSLILESASTNQTSMYLCASITGPGGVKTEAFFGQGTRLTVV.

The J gene is TRBJ1-4, the V gene TRBV7-8; tentatively, D is TRBD1 (5 bases). Deletions cut 5 bases from V and 10 bases from J, with 20 bases between. Germline values: CDR1 SGHVS, CDR2 FQNEAQ. The CDR3 runs to 15 residues. This CDR3 is CASSPRGGTAIKLFF. Written as DNA, the CDR3 is TGTGCCAGCAGCCCCCGGGGGGGAACGGCCATAAAACTGTTTTTT.

V usage is TRBV28 and J usage is TRBJ2-7, with D perhaps TRBD1 (5 bases). Trimming pared 3 bases from V and 3 bases from J, leaving 12 bases between. This CDR3 contains 14 residues. Per germline, CDR1 MDHEN and CDR2 SYDVKM. In nucleotides, the CDR3 is TGTGCCAGCAGTTTTAGGGCAGGGATCTACGAGCAGTACTTC. Protein product: CASSFRAGIYEQYF.

This clone was counted between two and nine times. This chain uses TRBV29-1 with TRBJ1-1; no clear D gene. CDR1 is SQVTM and CDR2 is ANQGSEA in the germline V gene. V was shortened by 7 bases and J by 2 bases, with 11 bases between the two germline ends. The CDR3 runs to 12 residues. DNA of the CDR3: TGCAGCGATCGACAAGGAAACACTGAAGCTTTCTTT. Amino acids: CSDRQGNTEAFF.

With respect to this clone: Other DNA sequences within the sample encode an identical CDR3. The rearrangement joins TRBV27 to TRBJ2-1; 9 nucleotides line up with TRBD2. The germline V gene has CDR1 MNHEY and CDR2 SMNVEV (reference sequence). CDR3 size: 15 residues. The ends lost 2 bases at V and 4 bases at J; junction bases unmatched: 3. CDR3 loop: CASSLSGGTYNEQFF. DNA for the CDR3: TGTGCCAGCAGTTTAAGCGGGGGGACATACAATGAGCAGTTCTTC.

This chain uses TRBV15 with TRBJ2-3; TRBD2 matches at 15 bases. CDR1 and CDR2 from the germline V gene are LNHNV and YYDKDF (reference sequence). V was clipped by 0 bases and J by 2 bases; unmatched bases: 12. The CDR3 consists of 21 residues. CDR3 residues: CATSRDLSGLAGGHYTDTQYF. The DNA for the CDR3 is TGTGCCACCAGCAGAGATCTCTCGGGACTAGCGGGGGGCCACTACACAGATACGCAGTATTTT.

The chain links TRBV14 to TRBJ2-3; TRBD2 might be the D (5 bases). Germline V CDR1 and CDR2: SGHDN, FVKESK. V was cut by 11 bases and J by 2 bases, with 8 bases left in between. This CDR3 region has 11 residues. The CDR3 DNA sequence: TGTGCCGGCGGACTCACAGATACGCAGTATTTT. Amino acid sequence: CAGGLTDTQYF.

The rearrangement joins TRBV2 to TRBJ2-7, with 7 bases identical to TRBD1. Losses at the gene ends were 0 bases for V and 1 base for J; bases not matched to a gene: 3. The CDR3 spans 15 residues. Germline V lookup: CDR1 SNHLY, CDR2 FYNNEI. The CDR3 is CASSEAGTASYEQYF. The CDR3 DNA sequence: TGTGCCAGCAGTGAAGCCGGGACAGCGTCCTACGAGCAGTACTTC. Full variable domain (remainder filled in from reference TRBV2 and TRBJ2-7): EPEVTQTPSHQVTQMGQEVILRCVPISNHLYFYWYRQILGQKVEFLVSFYNNEISEKSEIFDDQFSVERPDGSNFTLKIRSTKLEDSAMYFCASSEAGTASYEQYFGPGTRLTVT.

There are a few counts of this clone. V gene TRBV5-6 combines with J gene TRBJ2-7; 10 nucleotides agree with TRBD2. The CDR3 consists of 14 residues. V dropped 3 bases and J dropped 7; count of bases not matched to a gene: 7. CDR1 is SGHDT, CDR2 YYEEEE, per germline. CDR3 region: CASSSGLAAGEQYV. The CDR3 DNA is TGTGCCAGCAGCTCAGGACTAGCGGCGGGGGAGCAGTACGTC.

This clone was seen more than once but under ten times. The V and J genes are TRBV7-9 and TRBJ1-1; D is unresolved. The CDR3 runs 14 residues. Between the trimmed V and J ends, which lost 0 bases and 1 base, there was a span of 6 bases. Per the germline V gene, CDR1 is SEHNR and CDR2 is FQNEAQ (reference sequence). The CDR3 nucleotides are TGTGCCAGCAGCTTAGCGCTACGGAACACTGAAGCTTTCTTT. It translates to CASSLALRNTEAFF. The complete variable domain, with remaining parts taken from reference TRBV7-9 and TRBJ1-1, reads DTGVSQNPRHKITKRGQNVTFRCDPISEHNRLYWYRQTLGQGPEFLTYFQNEAQLEKSRLLSDRFSAERPKGSFSTLEIQRTEQGDSAMYLCASSLALRNTEAFFGQGTRLTVV.

This clone was picked up one time. The genes are TRBV7-2 and TRBJ2-5; TRBD1 might be the D (6 bases). The length of the CDR3 is 15 residues. V shed 5 bases and J shed 3 bases, with 16 bases lying between them. Germline lookup yields CDR1 SGHTA and CDR2 FQGNSA. The DNA of the CDR3 is TGTGCCAGCAGCATACGTTGGGGGCCCGAAGAGACCCAGTACTTC. Protein product: CASSIRWGPEETQYF.

The rearrangement links TRBV10-3 to TRBJ2-3, with 9 bases matching TRBD2. The V gene end was trimmed by 4 bases and the J gene end by 3 bases; junction bases not matched to a gene: 8. Per the germline V gene, CDR1 is ENHRY and CDR2 is SYGVKD. This CDR3 contains 16 residues. CDR3 sequence (DNA): TGTGCCATCAGTGCGCGGGGGGGGACCGAGACAGATACGCAGTATTTT. This codes for CAISARGGTETDTQYF.

This sequence joins TRBV6-5 and TRBJ1-1; D ambiguous. The CDR3 spans 14 residues. V was cut by 5 bases and J by 0 bases, with 10 bases left in between. CDR1 is MNHEY and CDR2 is SVGAGI in the germline V gene. CDR3 amino acids: CASSRGKMNTEAFF. CDR3 coding DNA: TGTGCCAGCAGTAGAGGCAAAATGAACACTGAAGCTTTCTTT.

The J gene is TRBJ1-1, the V gene TRBV6-5; no clear D. Per the germline V gene, CDR1 is MNHEY and CDR2 is SVGAGI. Trimming shortened V by 6 bases and J by 1 base, and 9 bases separated the two germline ends. The CDR3 length is 13 residues. The CDR3 reads CASSDYRNTEAFF. CDR3 in DNA: TGTGCCAGCAGCGATTACAGGAACACTGAAGCTTTCTTT.

The rearrangement uses TRBV6-5 and TRBJ1-1; 7 positions match TRBD1. Looked up from germline, CDR1 is MNHEY and CDR2 is SVGAGI. Trimming removed 6 bases from V and 5 bases from J; junction bases left unmatched: 12. The CDR3 runs 15 residues. DNA for the CDR3: TGTGCCAGCAGCCAACACCAAACACAGGGGACTGAAGCTTTCTTT. Translating it yields CASSQHQTQGTEAFF.

The rearrangement links TRBV29-1 to TRBJ2-7; D perhaps matches TRBD1 (6 bases). Trimming cost V 6 bases and J 6 bases, with 12 bases left between them. CDR1 is SQVTM and CDR2 is ANQGSEA in the germline V gene. The CDR3 runs 11 residues. CDR3 loop: CSVLRGGEQYF. The CDR3 DNA reads as TGCAGCGTCCTCAGGGGCGGCGAGCAGTACTTC.

The chain links TRBV9 to TRBJ2-3; tentatively, D is TRBD2 (6 bases). The CDR3 runs 14 residues. V dropped 8 bases and J dropped 2 bases, with 15 bases sitting between them. The germline V gene has CDR1 SGDLS and CDR2 YYNGEE. Here the CDR3 reads CASGLAKTTDTQYF. As DNA, the CDR3 is TGTGCCAGTGGTCTAGCGAAAACCACAGATACGCAGTATTTT.

This sequence joins TRBV27 and TRBJ2-3, with TRBD1 identical over 10 bases. V dropped 4 bases and J dropped 3; count of bases not matched to a gene: 1. CDR3 length: 14 residues. CDR1 and CDR2 (germline): MNHEY, SMNVEV (reference sequence). The CDR3 is CASSWTGGTDTQYF. The CDR3 DNA reads TGTGCCAGCAGTTGGACAGGGGGGACAGATACGCAGTATTTT.

The rearrangement joins TRBV7-8 to TRBJ2-7; D gene ambiguous. The CDR3 consists of 13 residues. Trimming left V 5 bases short and J 3 bases short, with 11 bases between. The germline V gene encodes CDR1 SGHVS and CDR2 FQNEAQ. For the CDR3, the DNA is TGTGCCAGCAGCGGTGGAGAGATCTACGAGCAGTACTTC. Translation: CASSGGEIYEQYF.

This chain joins TRBV4-1 and TRBJ2-2; 12 bases map to TRBD2. V lost 6 bases to trimming and J lost 6 bases; unmatched junction nucleotides: 8. The CDR3 is made up of 16 amino acids. CDR1 is MGHRA, CDR2 YSYEKL, per germline. CDR3 residues: CASSPPRLAGAGELFF. The CDR3 bases are TGCGCCAGCAGTCCCCCCCGACTAGCGGGAGCCGGGGAGCTGTTTTTT.